The 9 T cell receptor beta chains listed next were all sequenced from one sample in a study of CD8 T cells in ankylosing spondylitis. The antigens of these receptors remain unknown. From the 5' RACE reads, TCRdb called clonotypes with MiXCR, one entry per CDR3 protein. Of over 450,000 distinct CDR3 sequences listed, more than 9.5% are singletons. Study-level findings and limits: A motif of fewer than ten highly homologous TCR beta variants was seen as apparently characteristic of ankylosing spondylitis blood.

The sequenced sample was blood, either unsorted or a sorted T cell fraction (not recorded which). These receptors were obtained from a male donor with ankylosing spondylitis.

The rearrangement uses TRBV12-3 or TRBV12-4 and TRBJ1-4; possibly TRBD1 for D (5 bases). The length of the CDR3 is 15 residues. V was trimmed by 0 bases and J by 5 bases, leaving 10 bases between them. The CDR3, as DNA: TGTGCCAGCAGTTTAGCTCGGGGGTCCAATGAAAAACTGTTTTTT. Its translation is CASSLARGSNEKLFF.

The CDR3 DNA is TGTGCCAGCAAGGCTACAGGGGGCAAAGGGCGTCTAGCCAAAAACATTCAGTACTTC. Amino acids: CASKATGGKGRLAKNIQYF. This chain uses TRBV28 with TRBJ2-4, with 9 bases that match TRBD1. CDR3 size: 19 residues. V lost 7 bases and J lost 0; bases outside the gene matches: 16. Per germline, CDR1 MDHEN and CDR2 SYDVKM.

The rearrangement uses TRBV6-1 and TRBJ2-7, with D perhaps matching TRBD2 (5 bases). The V gene's germline CDR1 is MNHNS and CDR2 SASEGT. V lost 2 bases and J 3 bases, leaving 14 bases between the germline ends. The CDR3 extends over 15 amino acids. CDR3 sequence reads: CASSEYRHAGYEQYV. The CDR3 DNA follows: TGTGCCAGCAGTGAATATCGCCACGCGGGCTACGAGCAGTACGTC.

The V call is TRBV5-1, the J call TRBJ2-1; 13 positions match TRBD2. CDR3 size: 18 residues. Germline V CDR1 and CDR2: SGHRS, YFSETQ. V lost 3 bases and J lost 8; bases outside the gene matches: 14. CDR3 DNA sequence: TGCGCCAGCAGCTCCTTGATGGGACGGACTAGCGGGAGCGATGAGCAGTTCTTC. Translation gives CASSSLMGRTSGSDEQFF.

This clonotype was counted only a few times. The V gene is TRBV7-8, the J gene TRBJ2-7; D not resolved. The CDR3 is 13 amino acids. Germline V gives CDR1 SGHVS, CDR2 FQNEAQ. V was pared by 4 bases and J by 2 bases, with 9 bases between. CDR3 residues: CASSSQVTYEQYF. CDR3 nucleotides: TGTGCCAGCAGCTCTCAGGTAACCTACGAGCAGTACTTC.

J is TRBJ2-7 and V is TRBV10-2; weak D call: TRBD2 (5 bases). Trimming cost V 10 bases and J 5 bases, with 15 bases left between them. This CDR3 is 12 amino acids long. CDR1 and CDR2 (germline): WSHSY, SAAADI. CDR3 protein: CATSGVANEQYF. DNA for the CDR3: TGCGCCACCTCCGGGGTAGCAAACGAGCAGTACTTC.

This chain joins TRBV24-1 and TRBJ2-5; 9 bases are a match to TRBD1. Germline V gene data show CDR1 as KGHDR and CDR2 as SFDVKD. The CDR3 is 18 amino acids. V lost 3 bases and J lost 2; bases outside the gene matches: 12. The CDR3 is CATSDRGQGLFEQETQYF. The CDR3 bases are TGTGCCACCAGTGATCGAGGACAGGGGCTCTTTGAACAAGAGACCCAGTACTTC.

J is TRBJ1-5 and V is TRBV2; the D is unclear. Trimming pared 8 bases from V and 4 bases from J, leaving 9 bases between. CDR3 length: 12 amino acids. In germline, CDR1 is SNHLY, CDR2 FYNNEI. The CDR3 loop is CASGKENQPQHF. CDR3 coding DNA: TGTGCCAGCGGGAAGGAAAATCAGCCCCAGCATTTT.

This clonotype has just a few counts. This chain joins TRBV12-3 or TRBV12-4 and TRBJ2-3; the match to TRBD2 covers 8 bases. The CDR3 contains 16 residues. Trimming took 6 bases from V and 0 from J; bases not matched to a gene: 8. The DNA for the CDR3 is TGTGCCAGCAGCCTCGCCGCTAGCGGGAGCACAGATACGCAGTATTTT. It specifies CASSLAASGSTDTQYF.